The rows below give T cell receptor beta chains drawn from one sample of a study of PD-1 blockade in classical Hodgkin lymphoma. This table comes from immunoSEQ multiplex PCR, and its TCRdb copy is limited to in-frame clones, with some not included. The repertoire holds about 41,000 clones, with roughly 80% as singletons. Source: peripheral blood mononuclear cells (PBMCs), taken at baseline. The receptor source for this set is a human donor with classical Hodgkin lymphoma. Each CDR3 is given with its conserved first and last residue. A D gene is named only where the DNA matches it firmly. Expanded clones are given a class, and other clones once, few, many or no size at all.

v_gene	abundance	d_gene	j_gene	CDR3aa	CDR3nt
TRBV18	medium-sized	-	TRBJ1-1	CASSPQGGTEAFF	TGTGCCAGCTCACCGCAAGGGGGCACTGAAGCTTTCTTT
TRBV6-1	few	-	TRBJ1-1	CASSPTGTINTEAFF	TGTGCCAGCAGCCCGACCGGGACAATTAACACTGAAGCTTTCTTT
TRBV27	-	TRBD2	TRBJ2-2	CASSSGSVTGELFF	TGTGCCAGTTCGAGCGGGAGTGTAACCGGGGAGCTGTTTTTT
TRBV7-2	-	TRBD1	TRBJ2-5	CASSLGGQGAETQYF	TGTGCCAGCAGCTTAGGGGGACAGGGGGCAGAGACCCAGTACTTC
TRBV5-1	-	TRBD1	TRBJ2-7	CASSLDRENSYEQYF	TGCGCCAGCAGCTTAGACAGGGAGAATTCCTACGAGCAGTACTTC
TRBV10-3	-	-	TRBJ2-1	CAISGWGHNEQFF	TGTGCCATCAGCGGCTGGGGGCACAATGAGCAGTTCTTC
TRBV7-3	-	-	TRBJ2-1	CANSRKGGTPNEQFF	TGTGCCAACAGCCGAAAGGGCGGGACACCCAATGAGCAGTTCTTC
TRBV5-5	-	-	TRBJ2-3	CASTSRTYSPDTQYF	TGTGCCAGCACCTCGAGGACCTACTCCCCAGATACGCAGTATTTT
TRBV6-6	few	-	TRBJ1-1	CASSPLLREDRTF	TGTGCCAGCAGTCCCCTCCTCCGGGAGGATCGCACTTTT
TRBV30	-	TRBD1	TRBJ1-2	CAWSLAGGDGYTF	TGTGCCTGGAGTCTGGCAGGGGGCGATGGCTACACCTTC
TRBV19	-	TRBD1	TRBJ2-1	CASSDRGPAYNEQFF	TGTGCCAGTAGTGACAGGGGGCCAGCCTACAATGAGCAGTTCTTC
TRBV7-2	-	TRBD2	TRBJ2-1	CASSPTPLAGGSEQFF	TGTGCCAGCAGCCCCACCCCCCTAGCGGGTGGGAGTGAGCAGTTCTTC
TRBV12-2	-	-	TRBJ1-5	CASRFQRPRTNQPQHF	TGTGCAAGTCGCTTCCAAAGGCCGCGCACCAATCAGCCCCAGCATTTT
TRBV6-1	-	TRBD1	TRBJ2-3	CASTRGGTGEHTQYF	TGTGCCAGCACTCGCGGAGGGACAGGGGAACATACGCAGTATTTT
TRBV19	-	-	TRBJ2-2	CASSWRSPGELFF	TGTGCCAGTAGTTGGAGATCGCCCGGGGAGCTGTTTTTT
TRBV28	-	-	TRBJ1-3	CASSFDFSGNTIYF	TGTGCCAGCAGCTTCGACTTCTCTGGAAACACCATATATTTT
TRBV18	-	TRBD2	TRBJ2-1	CASSLRLADLNEQFF	TGTGCCAGCTCACTCCGACTAGCGGATCTCAATGAGCAGTTCTTC
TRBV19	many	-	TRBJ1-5	CASGREGSNQPQHF	TGTGCCAGTGGGAGGGAGGGAAGCAATCAGCCCCAGCATTTT
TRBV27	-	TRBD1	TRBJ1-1	CASSLVGQGRGGNTEAFF	TGTGCCAGCAGTTTAGTGGGACAGGGAAGAGGAGGGAACACTGAAGCTTTCTTT
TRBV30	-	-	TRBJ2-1	CAWKPVNYEQFF	TGTGCCTGGAAGCCCGTTAATTACGAGCAGTTCTTC
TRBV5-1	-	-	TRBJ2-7	CASSTSTGSYEQYF	TGCGCCAGCAGCACCTCGACAGGTTCCTACGAGCAGTACTTC
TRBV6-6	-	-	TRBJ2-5	CASSYSSETQYF	TGTGCCAGCAGTTACTCGTCGGAGACCCAGTACTTC
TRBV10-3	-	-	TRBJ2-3	CATQVTSYTDTQYF	TGTGCCACTCAGGTGACTAGTTACACAGATACGCAGTATTTT
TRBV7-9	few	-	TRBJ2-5	CASSLNGETQYF	TGTGCCAGCAGCTTAAATGGGGAGACCCAGTACTTC
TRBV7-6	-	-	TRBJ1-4	CASSLEDDHPTNEKLFF	TGTGCCAGCAGCTTAGAGGACGACCACCCAACTAATGAAAAACTGTTTTTT
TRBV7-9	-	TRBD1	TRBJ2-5	CASSHSTGVETQYF	TGTGCCAGCAGCCATTCAACAGGGGTAGAGACCCAGTACTTC
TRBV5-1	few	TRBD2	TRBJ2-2	CASSLAGNTGELFF	TGCGCCAGCAGTTTAGCGGGAAACACCGGGGAGCTGTTTTTT
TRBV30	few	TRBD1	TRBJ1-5	CAATGGYSNQPQHF	TGTGCTGCGACAGGGGGATATAGCAATCAGCCCCAGCATTTT
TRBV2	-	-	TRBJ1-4	CASRTTTGLVEKLFF	TGTGCCAGCAGGACAACCACAGGGCTGGTAGAAAAACTGTTTTTT
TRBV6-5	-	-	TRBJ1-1	CASSPGMNTEAFF	TGTGCCAGCAGTCCGGGAATGAACACTGAAGCTTTCTTT
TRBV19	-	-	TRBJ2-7	CASTPPGRLYEQYF	TGTGCCAGTACCCCCCCCGGCAGGTTATACGAGCAGTACTTC
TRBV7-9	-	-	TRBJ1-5	CASSLWDSNQPQHF	TGTGCCAGCAGCTTATGGGATAGCAATCAGCCCCAGCATTTT
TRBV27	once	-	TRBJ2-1	CASSPFRGYNEQFF	TGTGCCAGCAGTCCTTTCAGGGGCTACAATGAGCAGTTCTTC
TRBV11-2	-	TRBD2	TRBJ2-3	CASSLDPGRGLVGTDTQYF	TGTGCCAGCAGCTTAGATCCGGGAAGGGGACTAGTTGGCACAGATACGCAGTATTTT
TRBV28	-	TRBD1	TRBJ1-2	CASSSPRGEGYGYTF	TGTGCCAGCAGTTCACCCAGGGGGGAAGGGTATGGCTACACCTTC
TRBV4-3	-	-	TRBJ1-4	CASSRINLVNEKLFF	TGCGCCAGCAGCCGGATCAACCTCGTGAATGAAAAACTGTTTTTT
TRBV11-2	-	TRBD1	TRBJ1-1	CASSTKTGRQGNTEAFF	TGTGCCAGCAGCACCAAAACCGGAAGACAGGGGAACACTGAAGCTTTCTTT
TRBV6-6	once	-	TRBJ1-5	CASSYGGKNSNQPQHF	TGTGCCAGCAGTTACGGGGGCAAAAATAGCAATCAGCCCCAGCATTTT
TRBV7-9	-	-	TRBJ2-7	CASSLQSGAYEQYF	TGTGCCAGCAGCTTACAGAGCGGCGCCTACGAGCAGTACTTC
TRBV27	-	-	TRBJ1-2	CASSLRPFSDYGYTF	TGTGCCAGCAGTTTACGCCCGTTCAGTGACTATGGCTACACCTTC
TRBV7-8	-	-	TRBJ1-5	CASSLDPAETSSNQPQHF	TGTGCCAGCAGCTTAGACCCGGCGGAGACGTCGAGCAATCAGCCCCAGCATTTT
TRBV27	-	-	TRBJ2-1	CASAGRRVNNEQFF	TGTGCCAGCGCAGGGAGAAGGGTGAACAATGAGCAGTTCTTC
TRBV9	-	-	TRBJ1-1	CASSPLGGNTEAFF	TGTGCCAGCAGCCCACTAGGAGGGAACACTGAAGCTTTCTTT
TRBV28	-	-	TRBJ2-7	CASSSLGDPDSYEQYF	TGTGCCAGCAGTTCCCTTGGCGATCCAGACTCCTACGAGCAGTACTTC
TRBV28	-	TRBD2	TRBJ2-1	CASSSIAGGRGEQFF	TGTGCCAGCAGTTCTATAGCGGGAGGGCGGGGCGAGCAGTTCTTC
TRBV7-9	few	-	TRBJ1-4	CASTSEEKLFF	TGTGCCAGCACCTCGGAGGAAAAACTGTTTTTT
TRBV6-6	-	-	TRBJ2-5	CASSTPSANQETQYF	TGTGCCAGCAGTACTCCATCAGCGAACCAAGAGACCCAGTACTTC
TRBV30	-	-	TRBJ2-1	CAWRSGQNNEQFF	TGTGCCTGGAGGTCAGGACAGAACAATGAGCAGTTCTTC
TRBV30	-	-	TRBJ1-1	CATAVFLNTEAFF	TGTGCGACGGCGGTTTTTTTGAACACTGAAGCTTTCTTT
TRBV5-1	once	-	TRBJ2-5	CATPFGETQYF	TGCGCCACCCCTTTCGGAGAGACCCAGTACTTC
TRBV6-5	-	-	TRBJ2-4	CAGSYGTPSGNIQYF	TGTGCCGGCAGTTACGGGACACCTTCTGGGAACATTCAGTACTTC
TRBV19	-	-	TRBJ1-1	CASSIGATEAFF	TGTGCCAGTAGTATCGGGGCCACTGAAGCTTTCTTT
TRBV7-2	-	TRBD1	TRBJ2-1	CASSFRTGAPYNEQFF	TGTGCCAGCAGCTTCCGCACAGGGGCGCCCTACAATGAGCAGTTCTTC